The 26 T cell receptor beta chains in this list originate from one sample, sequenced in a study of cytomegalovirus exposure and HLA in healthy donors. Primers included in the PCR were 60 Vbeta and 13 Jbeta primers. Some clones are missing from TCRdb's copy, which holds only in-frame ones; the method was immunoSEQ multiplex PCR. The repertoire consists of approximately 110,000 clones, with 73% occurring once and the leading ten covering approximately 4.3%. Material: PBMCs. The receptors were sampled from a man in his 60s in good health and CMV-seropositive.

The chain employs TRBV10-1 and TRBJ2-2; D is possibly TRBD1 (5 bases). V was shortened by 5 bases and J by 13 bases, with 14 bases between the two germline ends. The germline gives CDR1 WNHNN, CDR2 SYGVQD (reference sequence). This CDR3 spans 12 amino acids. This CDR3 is CASSSTVYGLFF. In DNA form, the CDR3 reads TGCGCCAGCAGTTCGACAGTTTATGGGCTGTTTTTT.

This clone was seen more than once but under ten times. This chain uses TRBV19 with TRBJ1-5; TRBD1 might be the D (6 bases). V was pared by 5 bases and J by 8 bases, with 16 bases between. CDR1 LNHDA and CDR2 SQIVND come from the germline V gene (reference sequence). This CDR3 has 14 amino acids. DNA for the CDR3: TGTGCCAGTAGTGTCAGACAGGTCAGGGAGCCCCAGCATTTT. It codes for CASSVRQVREPQHF.

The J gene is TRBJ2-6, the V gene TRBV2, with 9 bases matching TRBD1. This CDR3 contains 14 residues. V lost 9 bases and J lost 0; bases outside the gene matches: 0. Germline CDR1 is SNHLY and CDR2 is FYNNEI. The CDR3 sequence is CARQGASGANVLTF. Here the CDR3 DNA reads TGTGCCAGACAGGGGGCCTCTGGGGCCAACGTCCTGACTTTC.

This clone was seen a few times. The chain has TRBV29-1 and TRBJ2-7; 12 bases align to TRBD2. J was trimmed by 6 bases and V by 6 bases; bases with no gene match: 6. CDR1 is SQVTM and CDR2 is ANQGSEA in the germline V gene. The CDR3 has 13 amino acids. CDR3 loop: CSVRTSGVGEQYF. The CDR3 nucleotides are TGCAGCGTCCGGACTAGCGGGGTGGGCGAGCAGTACTTC.

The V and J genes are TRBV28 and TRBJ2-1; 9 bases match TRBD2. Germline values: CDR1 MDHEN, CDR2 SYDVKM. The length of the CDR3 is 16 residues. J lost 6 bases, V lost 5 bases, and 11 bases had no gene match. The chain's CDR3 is CASSPLGTSWGNEQFF. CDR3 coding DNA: TGTGCCAGCAGTCCCCTCGGGACTAGCTGGGGCAATGAGCAGTTCTTC.

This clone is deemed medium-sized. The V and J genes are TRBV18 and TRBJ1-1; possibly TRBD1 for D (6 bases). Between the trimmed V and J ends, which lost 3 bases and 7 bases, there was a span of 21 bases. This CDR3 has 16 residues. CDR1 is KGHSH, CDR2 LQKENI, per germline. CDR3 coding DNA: TGTGCCAGCTCACCTCCCATTTCAGGGAGAGGGGGTGAAGCTTTCTTT. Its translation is CASSPPISGRGGEAFF.

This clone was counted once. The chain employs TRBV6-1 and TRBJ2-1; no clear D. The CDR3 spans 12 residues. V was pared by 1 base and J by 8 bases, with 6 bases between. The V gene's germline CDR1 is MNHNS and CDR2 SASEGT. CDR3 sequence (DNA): TGTGCCAGCAGTGAAGAGAGATATGAGCAGTTCTTC. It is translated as CASSEERYEQFF.

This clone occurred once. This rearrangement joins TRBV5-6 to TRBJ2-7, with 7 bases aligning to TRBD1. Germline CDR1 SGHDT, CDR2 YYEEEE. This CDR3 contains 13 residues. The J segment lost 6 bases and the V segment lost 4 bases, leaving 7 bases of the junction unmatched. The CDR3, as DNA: TGTGCCAGCAGCCCGGGACAGCTTCGCGAGCAGTACTTC. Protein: CASSPGQLREQYF.

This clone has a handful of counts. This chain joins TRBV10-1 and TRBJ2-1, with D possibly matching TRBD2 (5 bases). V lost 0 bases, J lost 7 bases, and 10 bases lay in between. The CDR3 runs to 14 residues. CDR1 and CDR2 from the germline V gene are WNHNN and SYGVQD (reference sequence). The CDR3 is CASSESFRGNEQFF. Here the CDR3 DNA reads TGCGCCAGCAGTGAGTCCTTTCGGGGAAATGAGCAGTTCTTC.

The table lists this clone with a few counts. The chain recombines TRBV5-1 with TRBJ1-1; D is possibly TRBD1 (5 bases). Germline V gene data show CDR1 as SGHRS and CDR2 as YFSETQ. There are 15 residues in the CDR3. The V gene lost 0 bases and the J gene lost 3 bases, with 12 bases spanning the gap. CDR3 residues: CASSLAPGLYTEAFF. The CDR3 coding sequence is TGCGCCAGCAGCTTGGCCCCGGGACTGTACACTGAAGCTTTCTTT.

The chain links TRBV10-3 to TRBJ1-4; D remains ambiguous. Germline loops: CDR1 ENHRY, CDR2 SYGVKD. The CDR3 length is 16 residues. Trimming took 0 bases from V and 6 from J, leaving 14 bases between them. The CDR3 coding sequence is TGTGCCATCAGTGAGTCGCATCGAGGGAACGATGAAAAACTGTTTTTT. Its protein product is CAISESHRGNDEKLFF.

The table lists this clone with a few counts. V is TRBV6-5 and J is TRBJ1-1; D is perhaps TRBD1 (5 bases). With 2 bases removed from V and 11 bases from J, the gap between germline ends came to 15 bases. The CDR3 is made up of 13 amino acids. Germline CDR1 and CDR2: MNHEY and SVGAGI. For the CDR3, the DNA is TGTGCCAGCAGTTACGGGGCCCGCGTGGGGGCTTTCTTT. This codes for CASSYGARVGAFF.

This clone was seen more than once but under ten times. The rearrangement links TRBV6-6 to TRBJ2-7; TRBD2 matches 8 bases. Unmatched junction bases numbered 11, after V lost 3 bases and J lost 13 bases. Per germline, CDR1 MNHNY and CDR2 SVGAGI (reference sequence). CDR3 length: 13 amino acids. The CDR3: CASSYSALAEIYF. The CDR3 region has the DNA TGTGCCAGCAGTTATTCGGCACTAGCGGAAATATACTTC.

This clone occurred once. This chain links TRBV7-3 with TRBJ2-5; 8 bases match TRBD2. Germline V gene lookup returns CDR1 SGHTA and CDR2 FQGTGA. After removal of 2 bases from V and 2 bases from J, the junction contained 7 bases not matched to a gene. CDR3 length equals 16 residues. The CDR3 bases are TGTGCCAGCAGCTTAGGCGGGGGGCCAGGGCAAGAGACCCAGTACTTC. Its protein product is CASSLGGGPGQETQYF. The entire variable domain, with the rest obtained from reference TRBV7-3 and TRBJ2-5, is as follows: GAGVSQTPSNKVTEKGKYVELRCDPISGHTALYWYRQSLGQGPEFLIYFQGTGAADDSGLPNDRFFAVRPEGSVSTLKIQRTERGDSAVYLCASSLGGGPGQETQYFGPGTRLLVL.

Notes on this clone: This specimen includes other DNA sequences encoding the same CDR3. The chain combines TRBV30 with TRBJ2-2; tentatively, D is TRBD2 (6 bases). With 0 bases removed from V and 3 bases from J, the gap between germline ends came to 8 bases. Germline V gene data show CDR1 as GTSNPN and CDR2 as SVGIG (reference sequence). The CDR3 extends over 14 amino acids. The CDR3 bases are TGTGCCTGGAGTGTTGGAGGGCACACCGGGGAGCTGTTTTTT. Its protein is CAWSVGGHTGELFF.

The CDR3 spells CASSLFGATNYGYTF. The CDR3 region has the DNA TGTGCCAGCAGCTTATTTGGGGCGACAAACTATGGCTACACCTTC. The chain combines TRBV11-1 with TRBJ1-2, with D perhaps TRBD1 (5 bases). The ends were cut back, 2 bases at V and 2 bases at J, with 12 bases in the middle. Germline V gene data show CDR1 as SGHAT and CDR2 as FQDESV (reference sequence). The CDR3 totals 15 residues.

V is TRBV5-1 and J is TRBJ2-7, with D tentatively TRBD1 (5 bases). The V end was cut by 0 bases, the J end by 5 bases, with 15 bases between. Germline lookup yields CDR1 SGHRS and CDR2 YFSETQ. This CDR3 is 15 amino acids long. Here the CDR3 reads CASSLVAGNAHEQYF. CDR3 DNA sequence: TGCGCCAGCAGCTTGGTTGCAGGGAACGCCCACGAGCAGTACTTC.

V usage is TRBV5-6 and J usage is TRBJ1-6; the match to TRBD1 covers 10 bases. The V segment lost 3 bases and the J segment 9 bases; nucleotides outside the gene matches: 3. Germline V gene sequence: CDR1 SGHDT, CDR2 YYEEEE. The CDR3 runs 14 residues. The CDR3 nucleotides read TGTGCCAGCAGCTCCCGGGACAGGGGTTCACCCCTCCACTTT. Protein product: CASSSRDRGSPLHF.

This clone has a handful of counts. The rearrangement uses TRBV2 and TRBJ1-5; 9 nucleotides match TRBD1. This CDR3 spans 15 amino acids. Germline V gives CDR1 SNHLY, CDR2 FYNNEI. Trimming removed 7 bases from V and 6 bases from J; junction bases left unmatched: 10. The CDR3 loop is CASNLGQGSLQPQHF. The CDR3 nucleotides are TGTGCCAGCAACTTGGGACAGGGAAGTCTTCAGCCCCAGCATTTT.

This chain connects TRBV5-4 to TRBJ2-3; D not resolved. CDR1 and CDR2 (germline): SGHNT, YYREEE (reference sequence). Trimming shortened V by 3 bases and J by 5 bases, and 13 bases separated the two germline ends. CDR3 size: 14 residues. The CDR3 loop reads CASSSAGVEDTQYF. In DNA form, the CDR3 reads TGTGCCAGCAGCTCGGCCGGAGTTGAAGATACGCAGTATTTT.

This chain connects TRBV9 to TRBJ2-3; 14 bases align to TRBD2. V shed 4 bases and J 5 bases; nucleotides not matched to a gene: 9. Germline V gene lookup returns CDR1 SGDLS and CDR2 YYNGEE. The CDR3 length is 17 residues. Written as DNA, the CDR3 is TGTGCCAGCAGCCCACCCCTAGGACTAGCGGGGGGAGATACGCAGTATTTT. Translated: CASSPPLGLAGGDTQYF.

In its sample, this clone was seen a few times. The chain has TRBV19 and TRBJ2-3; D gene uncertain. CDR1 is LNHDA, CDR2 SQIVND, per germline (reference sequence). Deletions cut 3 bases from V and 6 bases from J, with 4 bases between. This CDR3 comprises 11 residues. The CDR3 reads CASSIRDTQYF. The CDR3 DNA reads TGTGCCAGTAGTATCCGGGATACGCAGTATTTT.

CDR3 coding DNA: TGTGCCAGCAGCTCGACTAGCGGGGGGCCAAAGGAGTACGAGCAGTACTTC. Its protein product is CASSSTSGGPKEYEQYF. The chain has TRBV28 and TRBJ2-7; 13 bases line up with TRBD2. The ends lost 6 bases at V and 4 bases at J; junction bases unmatched: 12. Germline lookup yields CDR1 MDHEN and CDR2 SYDVKM. CDR3 size: 17 residues.

In nucleotides, the CDR3 is TGTGCCAGCAGCTTACTACAGTCGAACACTGAAGCTTTCTTT. Translation gives CASSLLQSNTEAFF. This chain joins TRBV7-9 and TRBJ1-1; no clear D. The ends were cut back, 2 bases at V and 1 base at J, with 8 bases in the middle. This CDR3 region has 14 residues. Per the germline V gene, CDR1 is SEHNR and CDR2 is FQNEAQ (reference sequence). The whole variable domain, filled in from reference TRBV7-9 and TRBJ1-1, reads DTGVSQNPRHKITKRGQNVTFRCDPISEHNRLYWYRQTLGQGPEFLTYFQNEAQLEKSRLLSDRFSAERPKGSFSTLEIQRTEQGDSAMYLCASSLLQSNTEAFFGQGTRLTVV.

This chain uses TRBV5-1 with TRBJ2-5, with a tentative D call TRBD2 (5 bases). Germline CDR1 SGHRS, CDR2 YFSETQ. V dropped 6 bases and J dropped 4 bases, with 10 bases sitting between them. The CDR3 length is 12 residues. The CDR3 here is CASTDFGETQYF. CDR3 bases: TGCGCCAGCACGGACTTTGGAGAGACCCAGTACTTC. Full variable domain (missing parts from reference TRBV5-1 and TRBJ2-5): KAGVTQTPRYLIKTRGQQVTLSCSPISGHRSVSWYQQTPGQGLQFLFEYFSETQRNKGNFPGRFSGRQFSNSRSEMNVSTLELGDSALYLCASTDFGETQYFGPGTRLLVL.

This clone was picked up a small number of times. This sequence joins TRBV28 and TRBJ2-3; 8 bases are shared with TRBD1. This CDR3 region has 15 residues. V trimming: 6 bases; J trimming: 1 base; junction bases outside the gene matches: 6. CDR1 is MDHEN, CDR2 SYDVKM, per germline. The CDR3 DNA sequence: TGTGCCAGCAGACCAGGGGGCGCGGGCACAGATACGCAGTATTTT. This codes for CASRPGGAGTDTQYF.